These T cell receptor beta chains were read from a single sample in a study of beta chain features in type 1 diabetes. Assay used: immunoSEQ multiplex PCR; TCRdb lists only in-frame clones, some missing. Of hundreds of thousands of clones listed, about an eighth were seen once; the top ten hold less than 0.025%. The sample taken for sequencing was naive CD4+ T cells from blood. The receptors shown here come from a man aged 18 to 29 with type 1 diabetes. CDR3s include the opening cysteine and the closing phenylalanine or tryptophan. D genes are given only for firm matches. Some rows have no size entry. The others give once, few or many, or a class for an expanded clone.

CDR3 protein: CASSLAGSEGFNEQFF; CDR3 DNA: TGCGCCAGCAGCTTGGCGGGTAGCGAGGGATTCAATGAGCAGTTCTTC; V gene: TRBV5-1; D gene: NA; J gene: TRBJ2-1; clone size: few
CDR3 protein: CASSPKGLETGELFF; CDR3 DNA: TGCGCCAGCAGCCCGAAGGGACTAGAGACCGGGGAGCTGTTTTTT; V gene: TRBV4-1; D gene: TRBD2; J gene: TRBJ2-2; clone size: few
CDR3 protein: CASSEDRGNQPQHF; CDR3 DNA: TGTGCCAGCTCAGAAGACAGGGGCAATCAGCCCCAGCATTTT; V gene: TRBV18; D gene: TRBD1; J gene: TRBJ1-5; clone size: few
CDR3 protein: CASSQGTVGDLYNEQFF; CDR3 DNA: TGTGCCAGCAGCCAAGGGACCGTGGGGGATCTCTACAATGAGCAGTTCTTC; V gene: TRBV4-2; D gene: NA; J gene: TRBJ2-1; clone size: few
CDR3 protein: CASRDRGTYGYTF; CDR3 DNA: TGTGCCAGCAGGGACAGGGGCACCTATGGCTACACCTTC; V gene: TRBV2; D gene: TRBD1; J gene: TRBJ1-2; clone size: few
CDR3 protein: CASSYNGQGPNEKLFF; CDR3 DNA: TGTGCCAGCAGTTACAACGGACAGGGACCTAATGAAAAACTGTTTTTT; V gene: TRBV6-5; D gene: TRBD1; J gene: TRBJ1-4; clone size: NA
CDR3 protein: CASGPDRDRGQYF; CDR3 DNA: TGTGCTAGTGGTCCGGACCGGGACAGGGGACAGTACTTC; V gene: TRBV12-5; D gene: TRBD1; J gene: TRBJ2-7; clone size: NA
CDR3 protein: CASSRTVQETQYF; CDR3 DNA: TGCGCCAGCAGTCGGACAGTCCAAGAGACCCAGTACTTC; V gene: TRBV10-1; D gene: NA; J gene: TRBJ2-5; clone size: NA
CDR3 protein: CAWTFNTEAFF; CDR3 DNA: TGTGCCTGGACTTTCAACACTGAAGCTTTCTTT; V gene: TRBV30; D gene: NA; J gene: TRBJ1-1; clone size: NA
CDR3 protein: CASSVQGMNTEAFF; CDR3 DNA: TGTGCCAGCAGCGTACAGGGAATGAACACTGAAGCTTTCTTT; V gene: TRBV9; D gene: NA; J gene: TRBJ1-1; clone size: few
CDR3 protein: CASSLVRLEQFF; CDR3 DNA: TGTGCCAGCAGCTTAGTTCGGCTCGAGCAGTTCTTC; V gene: TRBV11-3; D gene: NA; J gene: TRBJ2-1; clone size: NA
CDR3 protein: CASSDGTVSGNTIYF; CDR3 DNA: TGTGCCAGCAGTGACGGGACAGTCTCTGGAAACACCATATATTTT; V gene: TRBV25-1; D gene: TRBD1; J gene: TRBJ1-3; clone size: few
CDR3 protein: CASSPAAMNTEAFF; CDR3 DNA: TGTGCCAGCTCACCAGCCGCCATGAACACTGAAGCTTTCTTT; V gene: TRBV18; D gene: NA; J gene: TRBJ1-1; clone size: few
CDR3 protein: CASSIQGLATEAFF; CDR3 DNA: TGTGCCAGCAGCATACAGGGACTTGCCACTGAAGCTTTCTTT; V gene: TRBV6-5; D gene: NA; J gene: TRBJ1-1; clone size: few
CDR3 protein: CASSLSHRAQTYNEQFF; CDR3 DNA: TGTGCCAGCAGCCTAAGTCACAGGGCTCAAACCTACAATGAGCAGTTCTTC; V gene: TRBV13; D gene: NA; J gene: TRBJ2-1; clone size: few
CDR3 protein: CASSWQETQYF; CDR3 DNA: TGTGCCAGCAGCTGGCAGGAGACCCAGTACTTC; V gene: TRBV11-2; D gene: NA; J gene: TRBJ2-5; clone size: NA
CDR3 protein: CASSPGRGVKGIGQPQHF; CDR3 DNA: TGTGCCAGCAGCCCCGGACGGGGAGTAAAGGGGATAGGACAGCCCCAGCATTTT; V gene: TRBV27; D gene: NA; J gene: TRBJ1-5; clone size: few
CDR3 protein: CASRPPGQRIAPLHF; CDR3 DNA: TGTGCCAGCAGACCCCCGGGACAGCGAATTGCACCCCTCCACTTT; V gene: TRBV2; D gene: TRBD1; J gene: TRBJ1-6; clone size: NA
CDR3 protein: CASSQDMTGIASYNSPLHF; CDR3 DNA: TGCGCCAGCAGCCAGGATATGACAGGGATTGCATCCTATAATTCACCCCTCCACTTT; V gene: TRBV4-1; D gene: TRBD1; J gene: TRBJ1-6; clone size: NA
CDR3 protein: CASSLAGAITTNEKLFF; CDR3 DNA: TGTGCCAGCAGCTTAGCAGGGGCAATAACAACTAATGAAAAACTGTTTTTT; V gene: TRBV7-9; D gene: NA; J gene: TRBJ1-4; clone size: few
CDR3 protein: CAISGATSGGDTQYF; CDR3 DNA: TGTGCCATCAGTGGCGCCACTAGCGGTGGAGATACGCAGTATTTT; V gene: TRBV10-3; D gene: TRBD2; J gene: TRBJ2-3; clone size: few
CDR3 protein: CASSLGDRAYEQYF; CDR3 DNA: TGTGCCAGCAGCTTGGGGGACAGGGCCTACGAGCAGTACTTC; V gene: TRBV5-4; D gene: TRBD1; J gene: TRBJ2-7; clone size: few
CDR3 protein: CASSSQEGGVSYEQYF; CDR3 DNA: TGTGCCAGCAGCTCCCAGGAGGGGGGAGTGTCCTACGAGCAGTACTTC; V gene: TRBV7-9; D gene: NA; J gene: TRBJ2-7; clone size: NA
CDR3 protein: CASSESIAFWGPVYGYTF; CDR3 DNA: TGTGCCAGCAGTGAATCTATCGCGTTCTGGGGACCCGTCTATGGCTACACCTTC; V gene: TRBV6-1; D gene: NA; J gene: TRBJ1-2; clone size: NA
CDR3 protein: CASSQVGGDYGYTF; CDR3 DNA: TGTGCCAGCAGCCAAGTCGGCGGGGACTATGGCTACACCTTC; V gene: TRBV4-2; D gene: NA; J gene: TRBJ1-2; clone size: few
CDR3 protein: CASSQPGGSDEQFF; CDR3 DNA: TGTGCCAGCAGCCAACCCGGGGGGTCCGATGAGCAGTTCTTC; V gene: TRBV14; D gene: TRBD2; J gene: TRBJ2-1; clone size: NA
CDR3 protein: CASSPGDRPDTQYF; CDR3 DNA: TGTGCCAGCAGTCCCGGGGACAGGCCAGATACGCAGTATTTT; V gene: TRBV28; D gene: TRBD1; J gene: TRBJ2-3; clone size: few
CDR3 protein: CASRTSPYNEQFF; CDR3 DNA: TGTGCCAGCCGTACTAGCCCCTACAATGAGCAGTTCTTC; V gene: TRBV5-6; D gene: NA; J gene: TRBJ2-1; clone size: NA
CDR3 protein: CASSLDYRETQYF; CDR3 DNA: TGTGCCAGCAGCTTGGACTACCGGGAGACCCAGTACTTC; V gene: TRBV5-6; D gene: NA; J gene: TRBJ2-5; clone size: NA
CDR3 protein: CASSLVAADYYNEQFF; CDR3 DNA: TGCGCCAGCAGCTTGGTCGCGGCAGACTACTACAATGAGCAGTTCTTC; V gene: TRBV5-1; D gene: NA; J gene: TRBJ2-1; clone size: few
CDR3 protein: CASSVEGFSGNTIYF; CDR3 DNA: TGTGCCAGCTCAGTGGAAGGGTTCTCTGGAAACACCATATATTTT; V gene: TRBV30; D gene: NA; J gene: TRBJ1-3; clone size: NA
CDR3 protein: CASSGSGEQYF; CDR3 DNA: TGTGCCAGCAGCGGGTCCGGCGAGCAGTACTTC; V gene: TRBV6-1; D gene: NA; J gene: TRBJ2-7; clone size: few
CDR3 protein: CAREHEQYF; CDR3 DNA: TGTGCCAGAGAACACGAGCAGTACTTC; V gene: TRBV7-9; D gene: NA; J gene: TRBJ2-7; clone size: few
CDR3 protein: CAWAASYEQYF; CDR3 DNA: TGTGCCTGGGCCGCATCGTACGAGCAGTACTTC; V gene: TRBV30; D gene: NA; J gene: TRBJ2-7; clone size: NA
CDR3 protein: CASSRVGESTEAFF; CDR3 DNA: TGTGCCAGCAGCCGGGTGGGGGAAAGCACTGAAGCTTTCTTT; V gene: TRBV5-6; D gene: NA; J gene: TRBJ1-1; clone size: NA
CDR3 protein: CSVEASGYGYTF; CDR3 DNA: TGCAGCGTTGAAGCCAGCGGCTATGGCTACACCTTC; V gene: TRBV29-1; D gene: NA; J gene: TRBJ1-2; clone size: NA
CDR3 protein: CASSYAGAEYEQYF; CDR3 DNA: TGTGCCAGCAGTTACGCAGGGGCCGAATACGAGCAGTACTTC; V gene: TRBV6-5; D gene: NA; J gene: TRBJ2-7; clone size: NA
CDR3 protein: CASSQGPLDSSLSYEQYF; CDR3 DNA: TGCGCCAGCAGCCAAGGACCCCTTGACAGCTCACTCTCCTACGAGCAGTACTTC; V gene: TRBV4-1; D gene: NA; J gene: TRBJ2-7; clone size: NA
CDR3 protein: CAWSVRGVNEKLFF; CDR3 DNA: TGTGCCTGGAGTGTAAGGGGGGTTAATGAAAAACTGTTTTTT; V gene: TRBV30; D gene: NA; J gene: TRBJ1-4; clone size: NA
CDR3 protein: CASSMGSGGISYNEQFF; CDR3 DNA: TGTGCCAGTAGTATGGGGAGCGGGGGAATCTCCTACAATGAGCAGTTCTTC; V gene: TRBV19; D gene: TRBD2; J gene: TRBJ2-1; clone size: NA
CDR3 protein: CASSDAGQGVFDEQFF; CDR3 DNA: TGTGCCAGCAGTGACGCCGGACAGGGGGTATTCGATGAGCAGTTCTTC; V gene: TRBV25-1; D gene: TRBD1; J gene: TRBJ2-1; clone size: NA
CDR3 protein: CASSPVGAGELFF; CDR3 DNA: TGTGCCAGCAGCCCTGTGGGGGCCGGGGAGCTGTTTTTT; V gene: TRBV7-8; D gene: NA; J gene: TRBJ2-2; clone size: NA
CDR3 protein: CASRPNGRQPQHF; CDR3 DNA: TGTGCCAGCAGACCTAACGGCCGCCAGCCCCAGCATTTT; V gene: TRBV27; D gene: NA; J gene: TRBJ1-5; clone size: few
CDR3 protein: CASSATGSIQPQHF; CDR3 DNA: TGTGCCAGCAGCGCGACAGGGAGTATTCAGCCCCAGCATTTT; V gene: TRBV27; D gene: TRBD1; J gene: TRBJ1-5; clone size: NA
CDR3 protein: CASSLYGRNYGYTF; CDR3 DNA: TGTGCCAGCAGCTTATACGGACGGAATTATGGCTACACCTTC; V gene: TRBV7-9; D gene: NA; J gene: TRBJ1-2; clone size: NA
CDR3 protein: CASSFLGQGDLVDEQFF; CDR3 DNA: TGCGCCAGCAGCTTCCTAGGACAGGGTGATCTTGTCGATGAGCAGTTCTTC; V gene: TRBV5-1; D gene: TRBD1; J gene: TRBJ2-1; clone size: NA